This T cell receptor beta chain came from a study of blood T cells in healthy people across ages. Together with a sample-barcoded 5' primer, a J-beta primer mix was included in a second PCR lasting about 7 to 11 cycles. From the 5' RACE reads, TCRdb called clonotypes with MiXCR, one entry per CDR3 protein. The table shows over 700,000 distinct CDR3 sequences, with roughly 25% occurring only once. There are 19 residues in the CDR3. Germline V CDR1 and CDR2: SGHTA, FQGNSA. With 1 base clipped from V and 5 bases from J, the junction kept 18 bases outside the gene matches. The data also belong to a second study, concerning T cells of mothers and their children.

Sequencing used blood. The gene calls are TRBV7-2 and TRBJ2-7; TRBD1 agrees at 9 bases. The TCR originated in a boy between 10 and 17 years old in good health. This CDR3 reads CASSLGTYFRDREDDEQYF. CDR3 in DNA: TGTGCCAGCAGCTTAGGGACGTACTTCCGGGACAGGGAAGATGACGAGCAGTACTTC.